The 5 T cell receptor beta chains given below trace back to one sample, sequenced in a study of CD8 T cells in ankylosing spondylitis. Regarding the study as a whole: Ankylosing spondylitis blood appeared to be characterized by a TCR beta motif of several highly homologous variants.

TCRdb re-derived calls from the 5' RACE reads in MiXCR, one entry per CDR3 protein. The sample lists approximately 500,000 distinct CDR3 sequences; over 9.5% were seen once. Antigen specificity for these receptors is unknown. The sequenced material came from blood, either unsorted or a sorted T cell fraction (not recorded which). These receptor sequences come from a male donor with ankylosing spondylitis.

This clonotype came up many times. The chain employs TRBV7-9 and TRBJ2-5; 7 positions match TRBD1. Trimming cost V 4 bases and J 1 base; bases outside gene matches: 9. The CDR3 covers 16 residues. CDR1 and CDR2 (germline): SEHNR, FQNEAQ (reference sequence). The CDR3 DNA follows: TGTGCCAGCAGCTCCACAGGGGTTCCAATCCAAGAGACCCAGTACTTC. Its protein product is CASSSTGVPIQETQYF.

The gene calls are TRBV19 and TRBJ2-1; 11 nucleotides line up with TRBD2. Germline values: CDR1 LNHDA, CDR2 SQIVND (reference sequence). V lost 10 bases, J lost 9 bases, and 5 bases stayed unmatched. The CDR3 consists of 12 residues. The CDR3 sequence: CATNSGRAEQFF. The CDR3 DNA follows: TGTGCCACCAATAGCGGGAGGGCTGAGCAGTTCTTC.

The chain uses TRBV6-1 and TRBJ2-1; 10 bases are shared with TRBD2. Germline V gene lookup returns CDR1 MNHNS and CDR2 SASEGT. The CDR3 is 15 residues long. V lost 7 bases, J lost 4 bases, and 7 bases stayed unmatched. CDR3 amino acids: CASNPSGRGYNEQFF. The CDR3 bases are TGTGCCAGCAATCCGAGCGGGAGGGGATACAATGAGCAGTTCTTC.

This clonotype was recorded at least ten times. The chain joins TRBV12-3 or TRBV12-4 to TRBJ2-1; TRBD1 matches at 9 bases. J was trimmed by 2 bases and V by 5 bases; bases with no gene match: 4. The CDR3 loop spans 15 amino acids. CDR3 in amino acids: CASSTGTGPYNEQFF. The CDR3 coding sequence is TGTGCCAGCAGTACCGGGACAGGGCCCTACAATGAGCAGTTCTTC.

This clonotype was seen more than once but under ten times. The rearrangement links TRBV19 to TRBJ1-4; D uncertain. V was shortened by 7 bases and J by 5 bases, with 8 bases between the two germline ends. The CDR3 is 12 amino acids. Per the germline V gene, CDR1 is LNHDA and CDR2 is SQIVND (reference sequence). The CDR3 bases are TGTGCCAGTACGGGGATGAATGAAAAACTGTTTTTT. Amino acid sequence: CASTGMNEKLFF.